This T cell receptor beta chain was identified during a study of T cell responses to AZD1222 COVID-19 vaccine. Study findings and constraints: Spike-spanning, vaccine-associated CD4 TCRs were dominant at 160-218 and 743-854. The number of AZD1222 recipients seropositive at baseline was only five or six.

Some clones are missing from TCRdb's copy, which holds only in-frame ones; the method was immunoSEQ multiplex PCR. This sample has around 70,000 clones, with about 88% found just once. The ends lost 3 bases at V and 2 bases at J; junction bases unmatched: 11. This CDR3 is 16 amino acids long. Germline CDR1 and CDR2: DFQATT and SNEGSKA (reference sequence). For this clone: No antigen is known for it.

Sequencing used peripheral blood, obtained 28 days after the second dose of the MenACWY control vaccine. The source of this sequence is an adult who received the MenACWY meningococcal vaccine as a control. The V gene is TRBV20-1, the J gene TRBJ2-7; TRBD2 matches at 9 bases. CDR3 nucleotide sequence: TGCAGTGCTAGTTTGCTAGCGGGACTCCCTCCCTACGAGCAGTACTTC. It specifies CSASLLAGLPPYEQYF.